The 10 T cell receptor beta chains below all came from one sample that was sequenced in a study of technical replicates of blood from a handful of donors (dated by TCRdb to the late 2010s). The method was the immunoSEQ multiplex PCR assay. TCRdb took this table from immuneACCESS and kept in-frame rearrangements with V and J called. Such tables lack part of the clones; where checked against another copy, unresolved V genes explain under half of the gap, and the rest is unexplained. This sample is represented by about 62,000 clones; about 90% of them were singletons. The ten top clones hold about 5% of the sample. The sample was PBMCs. The receptor set was obtained from a human donor in good health. Some clones in this sample may be carry-over from other donors' samples.

The J gene is TRBJ2-5, the V gene TRBV7-9; 12 positions agree with TRBD2. The CDR3 has 14 amino acids. V gave up 5 bases and J gave up 5 bases; unmatched junction bases: 3. Germline lookup yields CDR1 SEHNR and CDR2 FQNEAQ (reference sequence). The CDR3 coding sequence is TGTGCCAGCAGCGCTAGCGGGGGGGCCGAGACCCAGTACTTC. Protein: CASSASGGAETQYF.

V usage is TRBV6-6 and J usage is TRBJ2-3; maybe TRBD2 (7 bases). The CDR3 extends over 14 amino acids. Germline V gene data show CDR1 as MNHNY and CDR2 as SVGAGI (reference sequence). Trimming removed 2 bases at V and 4 bases at J, with 10 bases between. The CDR3 DNA reads TGTGCCAGCAGTTACGGGGGGGCCTCAGATACGCAGTATTTT. This codes for CASSYGGASDTQYF.

The rearrangement joins TRBV7-9 to TRBJ2-7; D may be TRBD2 (5 bases). V lost 7 bases and J lost 5, with 18 bases in between. CDR3 length: 14 amino acids. From germline, CDR1 is SEHNR and CDR2 FQNEAQ (reference sequence). This chain's CDR3 is CASIPGSEVHEQYF. The CDR3 DNA sequence: TGTGCCAGCATTCCGGGATCAGAGGTCCACGAGCAGTACTTC.

The chain is built from TRBV4-1 and TRBJ2-1; 10 bases line up with TRBD2. Trimming at V came to 2 bases and at J to 7 bases, leaving 14 bases not matched to a gene. The CDR3 loop spans 18 amino acids. Germline V gene data show CDR1 as MGHRA and CDR2 as YSYEKL. The CDR3 spells CASSQPPLLAGKQNEQFF. DNA for the CDR3: TGCGCCAGCAGCCAACCTCCCTTACTAGCGGGGAAACAAAATGAGCAGTTCTTC.

The CDR3 reads CASSLVAVTQYF. In nucleotides, the CDR3 is TGTGCCAGCAGCTTAGTAGCGGTGACGCAGTATTTT. The genes are TRBV7-2 and TRBJ2-3; D is perhaps TRBD2 (6 bases). Germline V lookup: CDR1 SGHTA, CDR2 FQGNSA. The CDR3 contains 12 residues. V lost 1 base and J lost 9, with 8 bases in between.

The genes are TRBV12-5 and TRBJ2-3; 7 nucleotides align to TRBD1. V dropped 4 bases and J dropped 3; count of bases not matched to a gene: 4. The CDR3 totals 14 residues. Germline V gene sequence: CDR1 LGHNT, CDR2 FRNRAP. The CDR3 spells CASGWDSLTDTQYF. The CDR3 DNA sequence: TGTGCTAGTGGTTGGGACAGTCTAACAGATACGCAGTATTTT.

The chain has TRBV10-3 and TRBJ1-1, with 8 positions matching TRBD1. The J segment lost 5 bases and the V segment lost 8 bases, leaving 10 bases of the junction unmatched. This CDR3 has 14 amino acids. Germline V lookup: CDR1 ENHRY, CDR2 SYGVKD. For the CDR3, the DNA is TGTGCCATCCGAGGACAGGGTCAAAGGACTGAAGCTTTCTTT. Translating it yields CAIRGQGQRTEAFF.

This rearrangement joins TRBV30 to TRBJ2-2, with D possibly TRBD1 on 6 matching bases. Trimming cost V 4 bases and J 4 bases, with 13 bases left between them. There are 14 residues in the CDR3. In germline, CDR1 is GTSNPN, CDR2 SVGIG (reference sequence). CDR3 nucleotide sequence: TGTGCCTGGAACACAGGGTATACCACCGGGGAGCTGTTTTTT. It specifies CAWNTGYTTGELFF.

The chain uses TRBV4-2 and TRBJ2-6; 8 bases map to TRBD1. The length of the CDR3 is 16 residues. Germline lookup yields CDR1 LGHNA and CDR2 YNFKEQ. The trim removed 1 base at V and 4 bases at J, leaving 3 bases unmatched. The CDR3 nucleotides read TGTGCCAGCAGCCAAGCTCAGGGGGCCGGGGCCAACGTCCTGACTTTC. This encodes CASSQAQGAGANVLTF.

The chain has TRBV7-8 and TRBJ2-7; D is ambiguous. This CDR3 spans 11 amino acids. Germline loops: CDR1 SGHVS, CDR2 FQNEAQ. Trimming removed 8 bases from V and 2 bases from J, with 7 bases in between. CDR3 nucleotide sequence: TGTGCCAGCGGGCAGACCTACGAGCAGTACTTC. As protein: CASGQTYEQYF.